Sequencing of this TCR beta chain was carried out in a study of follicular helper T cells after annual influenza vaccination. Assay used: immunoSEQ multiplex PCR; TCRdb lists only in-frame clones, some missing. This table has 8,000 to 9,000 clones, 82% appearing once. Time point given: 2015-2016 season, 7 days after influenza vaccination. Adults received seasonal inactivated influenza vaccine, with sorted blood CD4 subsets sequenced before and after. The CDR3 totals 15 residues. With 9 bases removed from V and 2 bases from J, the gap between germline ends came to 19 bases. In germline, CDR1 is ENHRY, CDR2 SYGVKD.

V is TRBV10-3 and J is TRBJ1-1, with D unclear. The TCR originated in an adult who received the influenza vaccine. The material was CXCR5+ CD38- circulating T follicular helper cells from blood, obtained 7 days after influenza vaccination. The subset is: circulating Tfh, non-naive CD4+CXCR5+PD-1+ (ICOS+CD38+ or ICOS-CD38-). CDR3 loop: CAISDLNMGNTEAFF. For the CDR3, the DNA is TGTGCCATTTCGGACCTCAACATGGGAAACACTGAAGCTTTCTTT.